Listed below are T cell receptor beta chains from one sample, sequenced in a study of blood T cell repertoires in COVID-19. Some clones are missing from TCRdb's copy, which holds only in-frame ones; the method was immunoSEQ multiplex PCR. The data show fewer than 250,000 clones, nearly 85% seen once. Sequencing used peripheral blood. These receptors originate from a human donor in a cohort sampled during active COVID-19. CDR3s include the opening cysteine and the closing phenylalanine or tryptophan. D genes are given only for firm matches. Some rows mark clone size as missing; the rest say once, few, many or name a class of expanded clone.

>.|TRBJ2-5|TRBV5-1|.
CASSFGTVQETQYF
TGCGCCAGCAGCTTTGGGACTGTCCAAGAGACCCAGTACTTC
>.|TRBJ2-5|TRBV4-1|.
CASSQGPLQETQYF
TGCGCCAGCAGCCAAGGGCCCCTCCAAGAGACCCAGTACTTC
>few|TRBJ1-5|TRBV5-1|.
CASSPYSGPNQPQHF
TGCGCCAGCAGCCCATACAGTGGCCCTAATCAGCCCCAGCATTTT
>.|TRBJ1-2|TRBV7-2|.
CASSLQTGGRYGYTF
TGTGCCAGCAGCCTACAGACAGGTGGACGATATGGCTACACCTTC
>.|TRBJ2-3|TRBV7-6|TRBD2
CASSNIAGGTDTQYF
TGTGCCAGCAGCAACATAGCGGGGGGAACAGATACGCAGTATTTT
>.|TRBJ2-7|TRBV5-1|TRBD1
CASSSRTGGSYEQYF
TGCGCCAGCAGCTCACGGACAGGTGGTTCCTACGAGCAGTACTTC
>.|TRBJ2-7|TRBV5-1|.
CASSLVSPSAGTHSYEQYF
TGCGCCAGCAGCTTGGTCTCACCCTCCGCCGGGACACACTCCTACGAGCAGTACTTC
>.|TRBJ2-7|TRBV5-4|TRBD1
CASSRGQGPYEQYF
TGTGCCAGCAGCCGAGGACAGGGACCCTACGAGCAGTACTTC
>.|TRBJ2-1|TRBV12-3/TRBV12-4|.
CASTLRNEQFF
TGTGCCAGCACCCTTAGAAATGAGCAGTTCTTC
>.|TRBJ1-2|TRBV7-2|.
CASSPGWVLYYGYTF
TGTGCCAGCAGCCCCGGCTGGGTACTATACTATGGCTACACCTTC
>.|TRBJ2-7|TRBV28|TRBD2
CASSPLAGGAYEQYF
TGTGCCAGCAGTCCTCTAGCGGGAGGGGCCTACGAGCAGTACTTC
>.|TRBJ1-2|TRBV19|.
CVSSLTGSGGYTF
TGTGTCAGTAGCCTTACGGGGTCGGGTGGCTACACCTTC
>.|TRBJ1-6|TRBV6-5|.
CASSLTGNNSPLHF
TGTGCCAGCAGTTTAACAGGGAATAATTCACCCCTCCACTTT
>.|TRBJ2-7|TRBV19|TRBD1
CASGTGGDEQYF
TGTGCCAGCGGGACAGGGGGGGACGAGCAGTACTTC
>.|TRBJ1-2|TRBV19|.
CASSIQTGPYGYTF
TGTGCCAGTAGTATTCAGACAGGACCGTATGGCTACACCTTC
>.|TRBJ1-2|TRBV7-9|TRBD1
CASSSYDREKNYGYTF
TGTGCCAGCAGCAGCTATGACAGGGAGAAAAACTATGGCTACACCTTC
>.|TRBJ2-2|TRBV19|.
CASSLPGELFF
TGTGCCAGTAGTCTCCCGGGGGAGCTGTTTTTT
>few|TRBJ1-6|TRBV18|.
CASSATGQYNSPLHF
TGTGCCAGCTCAGCTACAGGACAGTATAATTCACCCCTCCACTTT
>many|TRBJ2-7|TRBV9|.
CASSVDFGRVYEQYF
TGTGCCAGCAGCGTAGACTTCGGCAGGGTGTACGAGCAGTACTTC
>.|TRBJ2-1|TRBV9|.
CASSVGEEQFF
TGTGCCAGCAGCGTAGGCGAAGAGCAGTTCTTC
>.|TRBJ2-1|TRBV29-1|TRBD1
CSAPGQGDEQFF
TGCAGCGCCCCCGGACAGGGTGATGAGCAGTTCTTC
>.|TRBJ1-4|TRBV10-3|TRBD1
CATRQGADEKLFF
TGTGCCACTCGACAGGGGGCGGATGAAAAACTGTTTTTT
>.|TRBJ1-1|TRBV5-5|.
CASSPRGNANTEAFF
TGTGCCAGCAGCCCACGGGGGAACGCGAACACTGAAGCTTTCTTT
>.|TRBJ2-7|TRBV7-2|.
CASSFTGFEQYF
TGTGCCAGCAGCTTTACAGGGTTCGAGCAGTACTTC
>.|TRBJ2-7|TRBV11-2|.
CASSLEGGSSYEQYF
TGTGCCAGCAGCTTAGAAGGTGGGAGCTCCTACGAGCAGTACTTC